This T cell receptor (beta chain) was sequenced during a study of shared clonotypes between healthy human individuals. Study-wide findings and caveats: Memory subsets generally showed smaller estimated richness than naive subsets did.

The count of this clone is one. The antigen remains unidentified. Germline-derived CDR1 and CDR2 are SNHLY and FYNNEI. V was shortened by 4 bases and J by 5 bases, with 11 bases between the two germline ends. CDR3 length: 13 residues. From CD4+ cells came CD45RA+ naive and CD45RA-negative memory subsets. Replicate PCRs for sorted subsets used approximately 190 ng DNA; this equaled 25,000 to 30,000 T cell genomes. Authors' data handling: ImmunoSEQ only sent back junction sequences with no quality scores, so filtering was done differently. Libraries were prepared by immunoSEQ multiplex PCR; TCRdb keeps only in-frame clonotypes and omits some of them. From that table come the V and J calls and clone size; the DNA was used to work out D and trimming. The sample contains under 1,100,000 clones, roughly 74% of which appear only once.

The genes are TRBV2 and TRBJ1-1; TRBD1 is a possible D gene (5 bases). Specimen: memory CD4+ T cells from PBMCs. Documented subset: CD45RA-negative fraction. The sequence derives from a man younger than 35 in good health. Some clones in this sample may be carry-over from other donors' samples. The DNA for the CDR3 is TGTGCCAGCAGTGTTATGGGGCGTACTGAAGCTTTCTTT. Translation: CASSVMGRTEAFF.